These T cell receptor beta chains were read from a single sample in a study of T cell changes during pregnancy in multiple sclerosis. Assay: immunoSEQ multiplex PCR; the TCRdb copy retains only in-frame clones and omits some. This sample yields about 100,000 clones, of which about 94% are seen a single time; 0.7% to 0.9% belongs to the top ten. The starting material was peripheral blood, obtained before pregnancy. The receptors here all came from a female donor with multiple sclerosis, enrolled in a pregnancy study. Each CDR3 is given without its conserved first and last residue. D genes are given only for firm matches.

D gene	V gene	J gene	CDR3 protein
TRBD1	TRBV7-3	TRBJ1-2	ASSLSTDRALAGYGYT
.	TRBV6-1	TRBJ2-7	ASSRDIGLSY
TRBD2	TRBV18	TRBJ2-3	ASSPRATSGSSTDTQY
TRBD2	TRBV19	TRBJ2-2	ASSMWRLAGGNTGELF
TRBD2	TRBV5-6	TRBJ2-1	ASSLRRTSGEQF
TRBD1	TRBV11-3	TRBJ2-1	ASSREGGQEYNEQF
TRBD2	TRBV19	TRBJ2-2	ASSARLAGGNTGELF
.	TRBV9	TRBJ2-7	ASSQGRFYEQY
TRBD2	TRBV28	TRBJ2-1	ASRLSGPSYNEQF
TRBD1	TRBV30	TRBJ1-4	AWSEGQGEKLF
TRBD2	TRBV6-1	TRBJ2-1	ASSEALLTSVGVDEQF
.	TRBV11-2	TRBJ2-5	ASSAAFGGQETQY
.	TRBV6-5	TRBJ1-1	ASTKGTNTEAF
.	TRBV14	TRBJ2-3	ASSQELSDTQY
TRBD1	TRBV29-1	TRBJ1-1	SVWTGLNTEAF
.	TRBV19	TRBJ2-7	ASSIGAAGSEQY
TRBD2	TRBV7-8	TRBJ2-7	ASSLARGLAYEQY
.	TRBV29-1	TRBJ2-5	SANGLSSQY
TRBD2	TRBV11-1	TRBJ2-1	ASSLLAGGEQF
TRBD1	TRBV27	TRBJ1-2	ASRSWDREFGNYGYT
.	TRBV18	TRBJ2-7	ASSARLDAYEQY
TRBD1	TRBV10-2	TRBJ1-1	ASSGPGTGNTEAF
.	TRBV5-1	TRBJ2-7	ASSLSGMWEQY
TRBD2	TRBV6-6	TRBJ2-1	ASRHGLAGINEQF
TRBD1	TRBV7-9	TRBJ2-7	ASSLVAGSYRGADEQY
.	TRBV21-1	TRBJ1-2	ASSRERWGRISGYT
TRBD1	TRBV5-4	TRBJ2-5	ASSPGQGRETQY
.	TRBV12-5	TRBJ2-7	ASGPTLEIPPYEQY
.	TRBV2	TRBJ2-3	ASNARSSTDTQY
.	TRBV6-1	TRBJ2-5	ASFETNQETQY
.	TRBV4-2	TRBJ2-7	ASSHPLNRGGSYEQY
.	TRBV4-3	TRBJ2-2	ASSLTTSRELF
.	TRBV27	TRBJ2-7	ASSYAGSYEQY
.	TRBV30	TRBJ2-1	AWSGDTGSEQF
.	TRBV6-1	TRBJ1-4	ASTTDPKTLF
.	TRBV19	TRBJ2-7	ASNCPHKRPFPLHEQY
.	TRBV27	TRBJ1-1	ASSFGGNTEAF
.	TRBV11-2	TRBJ2-2	ASSSTNTGELF
.	TRBV18	TRBJ1-3	ASSPLQGGFGNTIY
TRBD2	TRBV13	TRBJ2-1	ASSRPSGREYSEQF
.	TRBV9	TRBJ1-3	ASSVHTAGSSGNTIY
.	TRBV7-2	TRBJ2-7	ASSLKSGEQY
.	TRBV13	TRBJ1-3	ASSLGQGSGNTIY
.	TRBV18	TRBJ1-1	ASSPVVLGAFAPRAF
TRBD1	TRBV19	TRBJ2-7	ASSIGRDRLYEQY
.	TRBV15	TRBJ1-2	ATSPPLRGPGGYT
.	TRBV30	TRBJ2-1	ASRTGRDSYNEQF
.	TRBV10-3	TRBJ2-5	AISPQAGGETQY
.	TRBV11-2	TRBJ1-1	ASSSSNTGTTEAF
TRBD1	TRBV27	TRBJ2-5	ASSRPRDREQETQY
.	TRBV29-1	TRBJ1-2	SLRHQGGGYT
.	TRBV18	TRBJ1-1	ASSPLTGGNTEAF
.	TRBV27	TRBJ2-1	ASSLSSGGNEQF
TRBD1	TRBV28	TRBJ2-7	ASRPGGTGKRYEQY
.	TRBV25-1	TRBJ1-2	ASRQANYGYT
TRBD2	TRBV9	TRBJ2-5	ASSLGGGRAQETQY
.	TRBV5-4	TRBJ2-7	ASSSSGYEQY
TRBD1	TRBV19	TRBJ1-4	ASTASADRGREKLF
TRBD1	TRBV6-1	TRBJ2-7	ASSEGGQSYEQY